This T cell receptor beta chain was sequenced in a study of blood T cell repertoires in COVID-19. Study in general: T cells, B-cell-depleted T cells, or PBMCs supplied cDNA or gDNA.

CDR1 and CDR2 (germline): MNHNY, SVGAGI (reference sequence). There are 15 residues in the CDR3. Trimming stripped 2 bases from V and 0 bases from J, with 8 bases between. The repertoire was sequenced with immunoSEQ multiplex PCR; TCRdb's copy has only in-frame clones and lacks some. The sample gives about 180,000 clones, more than 70% of which show up once; 10% to 13% is in the top ten. The source is an elderly woman with active or convalescent COVID-19. The genes are TRBV6-6 and TRBJ2-1, with D possibly being TRBD2 (6 bases). The sequencing sample was made of peripheral blood. Here the CDR3 reads CASSYLGSSYNEQFF. CDR3 DNA: TGTGCCAGCAGTTACCTCGGGAGCTCCTACAATGAGCAGTTCTTC.